The clone carrying this TCR beta chain was detected only a few times. What it binds is unknown. Building the TCR beta libraries relied on iRepertoire HTBI primers, and CDR3 regions underwent Arm-PCR. TCRdb independently ran MiXCR on the multiplex PCR reads; one entry per CDR3 protein. The sample has fewer than 550,000 distinct CDR3 sequences, about a sixth seen once. Time point defined: newly diagnosed GD, antithyroid drugs for less than 3 months. Extracted RNA from PBMCs served as the source of the TCR library. The patients included were those that came from an endocrinology department in Xi'an, China. The sample belongs to a study of regulatory T cells in long-lasting Graves disease. Whole-study results and caveats: Fewer public clonotypes were shared by new patients (966) than by persistent patients (around 2,900). Persistent disease preferred TRBV28, TRBJ1-2 and TRBJ2-5.

CDR1 LNHNV and CDR2 YYDKDF come from the germline V gene (reference sequence). The CDR3 has 16 amino acids. V lost 0 bases to trimming and J lost 8 bases, with 19 bases between them. The sample also formed part of further work on T cells in Graves' hyperthyroidism and ophthalmopathy.

This TCR was sampled from a woman younger than 30 with Graves disease. The J gene is TRBJ1-1, the V gene TRBV15; TRBD1 might be the D (5 bases). The specimen comprised peripheral blood mononuclear cells (PBMCs), sampled at new diagnosis, from a patient treated with antithyroid drugs. As DNA, the CDR3 is TGTGCCACCAGCAGAGAGGGGGAGGGGTTAAGATCGGAAGCTTTCTTT. As protein: CATSREGEGLRSEAFF.